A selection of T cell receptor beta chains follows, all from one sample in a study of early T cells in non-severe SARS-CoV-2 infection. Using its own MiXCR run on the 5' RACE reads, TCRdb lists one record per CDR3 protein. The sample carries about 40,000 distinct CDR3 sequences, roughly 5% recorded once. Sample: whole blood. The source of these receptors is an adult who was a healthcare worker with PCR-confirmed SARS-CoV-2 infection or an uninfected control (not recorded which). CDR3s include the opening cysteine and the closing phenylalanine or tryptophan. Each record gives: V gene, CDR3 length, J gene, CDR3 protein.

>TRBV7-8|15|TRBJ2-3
CASSPEGGMADTQYF
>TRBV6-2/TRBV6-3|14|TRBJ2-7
CASSEPRVLYEQYF
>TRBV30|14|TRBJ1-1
CAWSASDRATEAFF
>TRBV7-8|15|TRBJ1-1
CASSLDVPGQGKAFF
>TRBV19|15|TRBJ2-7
CASSHLAGGRSEQYF
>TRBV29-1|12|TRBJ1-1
CSVSRGDTEAFF
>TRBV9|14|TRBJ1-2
CASTRDRDSDGYTF
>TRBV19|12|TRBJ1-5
CASEGVRQPQHF
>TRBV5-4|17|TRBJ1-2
CASSLRYRDPDPYGYTF
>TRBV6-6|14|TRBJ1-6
CASSPTGEGSPLHF
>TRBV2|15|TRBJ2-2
CASKSPPTHTGELFF
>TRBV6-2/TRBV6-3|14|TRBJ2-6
CASSSVPGANVLTF